This paragraph reports one TCR beta chain. In the original processing: Estimates of nucleated cell counts were drawn from the amplification of reference gene primers. Assay used: immunoSEQ multiplex PCR; TCRdb lists only in-frame clones, some missing. That table is the source of V, J and clone size, and D and trimming were worked out from the DNA. The repertoire holds 220,000 or so clones, with around nine tenths as singletons. Patients from Seattle were sampled longitudinally, starting during active infection. This sample is part of a study of blood T cell repertoires in COVID-19. Background on the study: Specimens from acute and convalescent COVID-19 originated in the United States, Italy and Spain. Sources were T cells, B-cell-depleted T cells, or PBMCs; the material itself was cDNA or gDNA.

CDR3 length: 15 amino acids. Trimming pared 5 bases from V and 4 bases from J, leaving 15 bases between. The germline gives CDR1 SGHTA, CDR2 FQGTGA. The genes are TRBV7-3 and TRBJ2-1; D unclear. This receptor was obtained from a man in his fifties or sixties with COVID-19, enrolled during active disease. Material: peripheral blood. The CDR3 bases are TGTGCCAGCAGCCTTCCCCCGCGGCCGTACAATGAGCAGTTCTTC. Protein sequence: CASSLPPRPYNEQFF.